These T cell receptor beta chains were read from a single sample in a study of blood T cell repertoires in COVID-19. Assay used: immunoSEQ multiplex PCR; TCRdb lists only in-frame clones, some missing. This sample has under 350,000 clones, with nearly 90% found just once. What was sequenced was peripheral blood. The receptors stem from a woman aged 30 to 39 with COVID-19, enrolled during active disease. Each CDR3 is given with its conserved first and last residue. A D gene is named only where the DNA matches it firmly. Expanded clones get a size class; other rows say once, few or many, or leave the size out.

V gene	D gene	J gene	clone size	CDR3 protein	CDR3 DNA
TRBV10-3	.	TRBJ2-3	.	CAISESLTGTDTQYF	TGTGCCATCAGTGAGTCCCTCACAGGCACAGATACGCAGTATTTT
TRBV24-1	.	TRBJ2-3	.	CATSETRGLGTDTQYF	TGTGCCACCAGTGAGACCCGGGGATTAGGCACAGATACGCAGTATTTT
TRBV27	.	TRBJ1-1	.	CASSQPGLMNTEAFF	TGTGCCAGCAGTCAGCCGGGACTAATGAACACTGAAGCTTTCTTT
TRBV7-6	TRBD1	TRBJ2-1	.	CASSSRDRGNEQFF	TGTGCCAGCAGCTCCCGGGACAGGGGCAATGAGCAGTTCTTC
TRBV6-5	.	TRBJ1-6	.	CASSYLLDSPLHF	TGTGCCAGCAGTTATCTCCTCGATTCACCCCTCCACTTT
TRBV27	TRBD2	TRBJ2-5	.	CASSRTSGGLRTQYF	TGTGCCAGCAGCCGAACTAGCGGGGGCCTCCGGACCCAGTACTTC
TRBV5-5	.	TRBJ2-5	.	CASSLAIVETQYF	TGTGCCAGCAGCTTGGCGATAGTAGAGACCCAGTACTTC
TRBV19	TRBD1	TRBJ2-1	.	CASSRGTDVYNEQFF	TGTGCCAGTAGCAGAGGGACAGATGTGTACAATGAGCAGTTCTTC
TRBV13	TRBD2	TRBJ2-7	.	CASSPLAGGPHSYEQYF	TGTGCCAGCAGTCCTCTAGCGGGGGGGCCCCATAGCTACGAGCAGTACTTC
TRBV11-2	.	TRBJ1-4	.	CASSSSFNNEKLFF	TGTGCCAGCAGTTCCAGTTTCAATAATGAAAAACTGTTTTTT
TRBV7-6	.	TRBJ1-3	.	CASSLTDNSGNTIYF	TGTGCCAGCAGCTTGACGGACAACTCTGGAAACACCATATATTTT
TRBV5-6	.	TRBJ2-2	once	CASSQSPTGPYTGELFF	TGTGCCAGCAGCCAAAGTCCCACAGGACCTTACACCGGGGAGCTGTTTTTT
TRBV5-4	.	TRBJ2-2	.	CASSLAFNAGELFF	TGTGCCAGCAGCTTAGCCTTTAACGCCGGGGAGCTGTTTTTT
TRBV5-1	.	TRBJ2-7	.	CASSEQGPPYEQYF	TGCGCCAGCAGCGAGCAGGGGCCACCGTACGAGCAGTACTTC
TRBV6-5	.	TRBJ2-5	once	CASSYLENQETQYF	TGTGCCAGCAGTTACCTCGAGAACCAAGAGACCCAGTACTTC
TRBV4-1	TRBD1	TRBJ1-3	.	CASSQAFGDRGTVIYF	TGCGCCAGCAGCCAAGCGTTTGGGGACAGGGGGACTGTCATATATTTT
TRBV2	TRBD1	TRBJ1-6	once	CASRSGTAYNSPLHF	TGTGCCAGCAGATCCGGGACAGCCTATAATTCACCCCTCCACTTT
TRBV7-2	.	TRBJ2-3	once	CASSLDPVDTQYF	TGTGCCAGCAGCTTAGACCCAGTCGATACGCAGTATTTT
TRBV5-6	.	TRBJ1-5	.	CASSQAGPYSNQPQHF	TGTGCCAGCAGCCAAGCGGGGCCATATAGCAATCAGCCCCAGCATTTT
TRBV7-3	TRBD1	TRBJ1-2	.	CASSSDRTGGGVNGYTF	TGTGCCAGCAGCTCGGATCGGACAGGGGGCGGAGTGAATGGCTACACCTTC
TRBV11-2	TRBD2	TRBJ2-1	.	CASSPSSGGAWEQFF	TGTGCCAGCAGCCCCTCTAGCGGGGGGGCCTGGGAGCAGTTCTTC
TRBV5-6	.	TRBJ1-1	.	CASTRLQGNTEAFF	TGTGCCAGCACCCGACTACAGGGGAACACTGAAGCTTTCTTT
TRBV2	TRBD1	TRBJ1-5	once	CASSPTGLSNQPQHF	TGTGCCAGCAGCCCGACAGGGTTAAGCAATCAGCCCCAGCATTTT
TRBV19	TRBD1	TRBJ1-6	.	CARAGQGKSPLHF	TGTGCCAGAGCGGGACAGGGGAAATCACCCCTCCACTTT
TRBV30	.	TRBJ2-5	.	CAWSVGGAEETQYF	TGTGCCTGGAGTGTCGGAGGGGCGGAGGAGACCCAGTACTTC
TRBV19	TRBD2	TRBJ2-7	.	CASSISGEAYEQYF	TGTGCCAGTAGTATTAGCGGGGAAGCCTACGAGCAGTACTTC
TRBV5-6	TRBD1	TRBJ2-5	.	CASSLEGTGLETQYF	TGTGCCAGCAGCTTGGAGGGGACAGGCTTAGAGACCCAGTACTTC
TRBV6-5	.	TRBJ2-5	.	CASSYPGGETQYF	TGTGCCAGCAGTTACCCAGGGGGGGAGACCCAGTACTTC
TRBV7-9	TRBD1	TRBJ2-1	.	CASRTDRGHNEQFF	TGTGCCAGCAGAACGGACAGGGGGCACAATGAGCAGTTCTTC
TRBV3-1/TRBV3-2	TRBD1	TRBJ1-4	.	CASSATRTGHNEKLFF	TGTGCCAGCAGCGCTACCAGGACAGGACATAATGAAAAACTGTTTTTT
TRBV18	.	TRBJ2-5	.	CASSPAAGERETQYF	TGTGCCAGCTCACCAGCCGCAGGGGAAAGAGAGACCCAGTACTTC
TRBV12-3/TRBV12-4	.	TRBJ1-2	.	CASSLEGVGFAF	TGTGCCAGCAGTTTAGAGGGGGTGGGTTTCGCCTTC
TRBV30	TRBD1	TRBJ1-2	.	CAWSGGTGKYYGYTF	TGTGCCTGGAGTGGGGGGACAGGGAAATACTATGGCTACACCTTC
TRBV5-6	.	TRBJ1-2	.	CASSLQVAGYTF	TGTGCCAGCAGCTTGCAGGTCGCTGGCTACACCTTC
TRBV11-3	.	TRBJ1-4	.	CASSLGGWTNEKLFF	TGTGCCAGCAGCTTAGGAGGGTGGACTAATGAAAAACTGTTTTTT
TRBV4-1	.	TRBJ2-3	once	CASSQVVSSTDTQYF	TGCGCCAGCAGCCAAGTCGTTTCTAGCACAGATACGCAGTATTTT
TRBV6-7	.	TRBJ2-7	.	CASLDRRPYEQYF	TGTGCCAGCCTCGACAGGCGGCCCTACGAGCAGTACTTC
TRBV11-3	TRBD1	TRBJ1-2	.	CASSDRTWYGYTF	TGTGCCAGCTCGGACAGGACTTGGTATGGCTACACCTTC
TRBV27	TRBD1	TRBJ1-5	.	CASSFGTGGNQPQHF	TGTGCCAGCAGTTTTGGGACAGGGGGCAATCAGCCCCAGCATTTT
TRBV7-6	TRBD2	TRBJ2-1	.	CASSLVGGGANEQFF	TGTGCCAGCAGCTTAGTCGGCGGGGGGGCTAATGAGCAGTTCTTC
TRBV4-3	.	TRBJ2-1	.	CASSPSLSSYNEQFF	TGCGCCAGCAGCCCATCACTTAGCTCCTACAATGAGCAGTTCTTC
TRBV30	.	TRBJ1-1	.	CAWGTGRTEAFF	TGTGCCTGGGGGACGGGTAGGACTGAAGCTTTCTTT